Following are 16 T cell receptor beta chains from one sample sequenced in a study of T cell responses to AZD1222 COVID-19 vaccine. Some clones are missing from TCRdb's copy, which holds only in-frame ones; the method was immunoSEQ multiplex PCR. The sample has some 170,000 clones; just under 95% are singletons. This material consisted of peripheral blood, taken 28 days after the second dose of the MenACWY control vaccine. The receptors here all came from an adult who received the MenACWY meningococcal vaccine as a control.

The chain links TRBV18 to TRBJ2-7; 11 bases are shared with TRBD2. Looked up from germline, CDR1 is KGHSH and CDR2 is LQKENI. The CDR3 length is 15 residues. Trimming took 2 bases from V and 10 from J; bases not matched to a gene: 10. CDR3 in amino acids: CASSPGSTSGSPQYF. In DNA form, the CDR3 reads TGTGCCAGCTCACCAGGGTCTACTAGCGGGAGCCCTCAGTACTTC.

This clone was seen only once. The rearrangement uses TRBV5-1 and TRBJ1-1, with D tentatively TRBD1 (6 bases). V lost 4 bases to trimming and J lost 5 bases, with 12 bases between them. The CDR3 sequence is 13 residues long. Looked up from germline, CDR1 is SGHRS and CDR2 is YFSETQ. In DNA, the CDR3 is TGCGCCAGCAGCGCTACAGGGCATACTGAAGCTTTCTTT. Amino acids: CASSATGHTEAFF.

On this clone: One junction end does not reproduce the germline sequence, and a read error may be involved. The chain carries TRBV12-3 or TRBV12-4 and TRBJ1-1; tentative D call: TRBD1 (6 bases). There are 13 residues in the CDR3. Here the CDR3 reads CASQGSVKTEAFF. CDR3 DNA sequence: TGTGCCAGCCAGGGGTCTGTGAAAACTGAAGCTTTCTTT.

The J gene is TRBJ1-2, the V gene TRBV12-3 or TRBV12-4, with D uncertain. V was trimmed by 1 base and J by 8 bases, leaving 11 bases between them. The CDR3 totals 13 residues. The CDR3 coding sequence is TGTGCCAGCAGTTTAGAGGGAGGAAGGGGCTACACCTTC. It specifies CASSLEGGRGYTF.

V and J are TRBV11-2 and TRBJ1-3; no clear D gene. CDR1 SGHAT and CDR2 FQNNGV come from the germline V gene. The length of the CDR3 is 13 residues. V was trimmed by 1 base and J by 2 bases, leaving 3 bases between them. In nucleotides, the CDR3 is TGTGCCAGCAGCTTAGTAACTGGAAACACCATATATTTT. Encoded protein: CASSLVTGNTIYF.

The chain carries TRBV10-3 and TRBJ2-7; TRBD2 aligns across 7 bases. Looked up from germline, CDR1 is ENHRY and CDR2 is SYGVKD. The CDR3 sequence is 13 residues long. After removal of 6 bases from V and 6 bases from J, the junction contained 8 bases not matched to a gene. The CDR3 sequence: CAISPPAGLEQYF. In nucleotides, the CDR3 is TGTGCCATCAGCCCTCCAGCGGGGCTCGAGCAGTACTTC.

The rearrangement joins TRBV5-1 to TRBJ1-2; the match to TRBD1 covers 7 bases. This CDR3 is built from 14 residues. V lost 2 bases and J lost 8; bases outside the gene matches: 9. Germline V gene data show CDR1 as SGHRS and CDR2 as YFSETQ. DNA of the CDR3: TGCGCCAGCAGCTTCCAGGACAGGATGGGCGGCTACACCTTC. Translating gives CASSFQDRMGGYTF.

This clone was observed a handful of times. The rearrangement joins TRBV5-1 to TRBJ2-7, with D unclear. V shed 6 bases and J shed 3 bases, with 10 bases lying between them. CDR1 is SGHRS, CDR2 YFSETQ, per germline. This CDR3 region has 12 residues. This CDR3 reads CASTDTSYEQYF. The CDR3 DNA reads TGCGCCAGCACCGATACGAGCTACGAGCAGTACTTC.

J is TRBJ1-3 and V is TRBV10-2; no clear D. Germline V CDR1 and CDR2: WSHSY, SAAADI. V lost 0 bases and J lost 8, with 5 bases in between. The CDR3 runs 12 residues. The CDR3: CASSESYYTIYF. The CDR3 DNA follows: TGCGCCAGCAGTGAGTCCTATTACACCATATATTTT.

The chain joins TRBV27 to TRBJ2-1; 10 positions match TRBD1. Losses at the gene ends were 5 bases for V and 6 bases for J; bases not matched to a gene: 10. This CDR3 has 16 residues. Germline CDR1 reads MNHEY; CDR2 reads SMNVEV (reference sequence). The CDR3 loop is CASSRLPGQGSNEQFF. The CDR3, as DNA: TGTGCCAGCAGTCGACTACCGGGACAGGGGAGCAATGAGCAGTTCTTC.

The genes are TRBV29-1 and TRBJ2-7; maybe TRBD1 (5 bases). V lost 4 bases to trimming and J lost 5 bases, with 15 bases between them. The CDR3 has 13 residues. The germline gives CDR1 SQVTM, CDR2 ANQGSEA. The CDR3 protein is CSVVRQGHDEQYF. As DNA, the CDR3 is TGCAGCGTTGTTCGGCAGGGTCATGACGAGCAGTACTTC.

The V and J genes are TRBV15 and TRBJ2-1, with 8 bases identical to TRBD2. This CDR3 is built from 17 residues. The J segment lost 1 base and the V segment lost 1 base, leaving 6 bases of the junction unmatched. Looked up from germline, CDR1 is LNHNV and CDR2 is YYDKDF (reference sequence). In nucleotides, the CDR3 is TGTGCCACCAGCAGAGCGGGGGGGCCTCGGTCCTACAATGAGCAGTTCTTC. Translating gives CATSRAGGPRSYNEQFF.

The sample holds one count of this clone. The chain joins TRBV6-5 to TRBJ1-1; D call uncertain. Germline CDR1 and CDR2: MNHEY and SVGAGI. This CDR3 has 12 amino acids. The V end was cut by 6 bases, the J end by 7 bases, with 12 bases between. CDR3 DNA sequence: TGTGCCAGCAGCGCGGGCCCGTATGAAGCTTTCTTT. Translated: CASSAGPYEAFF.

This chain joins TRBV2 and TRBJ1-1, with 8 bases fitting TRBD1. V shed 6 bases, J shed 6 bases, and the junction held 6 bases outside the gene matches. The CDR3 is 13 residues long. CDR1 is SNHLY and CDR2 is FYNNEI in the germline V gene. CDR3 DNA sequence: TGTGCCAGCAGCAGGGACAGGAGCGCTGAAGCTTTCTTT. Its translation: CASSRDRSAEAFF. The full variable domain, completed using reference TRBV2 and TRBJ1-1, is EPEVTQTPSHQVTQMGQEVILRCVPISNHLYFYWYRQILGQKVEFLVSFYNNEISEKSEIFDDQFSVERPDGSNFTLKIRSTKLEDSAMYFCASSRDRSAEAFFGQGTRLTVV.

The V gene is TRBV3-1 (or the pseudogene TRBV3-2), the J gene TRBJ1-2, with D perhaps matching TRBD1 (5 bases). V lost 0 bases, J lost 7 bases, and 15 bases lay in between. Per the germline V gene, CDR1 is LGHDT and CDR2 is YNNKEL (reference sequence). This CDR3 is built from 15 residues. The CDR3 reads CASSQDQAGLAGYTF. CDR3 DNA sequence: TGTGCCAGCAGCCAAGATCAGGCAGGGTTGGCTGGCTACACCTTC.

The chain joins TRBV4-2 to TRBJ2-2; possible D gene TRBD2, 5 bases. V was clipped by 4 bases and J by 0 bases, with 15 bases between them. This CDR3 contains 17 residues. Germline CDR1 LGHNA, CDR2 YNFKEQ. The CDR3 DNA reads TGTGCCAGCAGCCCCCGCCTTGGCGGGCCGAACACCGGGGAGCTGTTTTTT. It is translated as CASSPRLGGPNTGELFF.